The present entry profiles one T cell receptor (beta chain) with its context. This entry belongs to a study of T cell changes during pregnancy in multiple sclerosis. Per the germline V gene, CDR1 is SEHNR and CDR2 is FQNEAQ (reference sequence). V gave up 4 bases and J gave up 6 bases; unmatched junction bases: 11. The CDR3 has 15 residues. Clones were sequenced by immunoSEQ multiplex PCR, and TCRdb holds only the in-frame ones, with some missing. The sample holds roughly 86,000 clones, roughly 92% seen once. The specimen comprised peripheral blood, sampled in the first trimester of pregnancy. This sequence joins TRBV7-9 and TRBJ2-7; 8 bases match TRBD1. The receptor's source is a female donor with multiple sclerosis, enrolled in a pregnancy study. DNA for the CDR3: TGTGCCAGCAGCTACCTCGACAGGGGCCTGGGCGAGCAGTACTTC. Translating gives CASSYLDRGLGEQYF.